These 18 T cell receptor beta chains were all obtained from the same sample, sequenced in a study of persistence of HIV-infected CD4 T cells. These receptors' antigens are unknown. The libraries were made with immunoSEQ version 4 in survey mode. The method was immunoSEQ multiplex PCR; TCRdb's version includes in-frame clones alone and lacks a portion of them. The sample includes 40,000 to 55,000 clones, approximately 90% of them seen just once. Nonspecific anti-CD3/anti-CD28 bead stimulation represents the broad CD4+ T cell repertoire. CD4+ T cells upregulating both CD40 ligand and CD69 were sorted as responding cells. The specimen was CD4+ T cells sorted from PBMCs after roughly 18-hour stimulation, collected from a patient who received antiretroviral therapy. Every receptor here comes from an adult woman with HIV who was CMV-seropositive.

This clone was counted once. The V and J genes are TRBV19 and TRBJ2-7; the D call may be TRBD1 or TRBD2 (5 bases each). This CDR3 is 15 amino acids long. Trimming removed 6 bases from V and 1 base from J, with 16 bases in between. CDR1 is LNHDA, CDR2 SQIVND, per germline (reference sequence). CDR3 nucleotides: TGTGCCAGTAGCTTTAATCGGGACCCGTCCTACGAGCAGTACTTC. This sequence encodes CASSFNRDPSYEQYF.

This sequence joins TRBV2 and TRBJ1-1; no clear D. Trimming pared 4 bases from V and 4 bases from J, leaving 16 bases between. This CDR3 region has 15 residues. The germline V gene encodes CDR1 SNHLY and CDR2 FYNNEI. The CDR3 DNA is TGTGCCAGCAGTGCCAACTTCAGACTGGTCACTGAAGCTTTCTTT. Its protein product is CASSANFRLVTEAFF.

The chain employs TRBV12-3 or TRBV12-4 and TRBJ1-2, with TRBD1 matching over 7 bases. V lost 4 bases and J lost 6; bases outside the gene matches: 5. The CDR3 has 13 amino acids. The CDR3 coding sequence is TGTGCCAGCAGTTCCCTCGGGACAGATGGCTACACCTTC. Its protein is CASSSLGTDGYTF.

The chain has TRBV2 and TRBJ2-5; no clear D gene. V was cut by 9 bases and J by 5 bases, with 10 bases left in between. The CDR3 has 11 residues. CDR1 SNHLY and CDR2 FYNNEI come from the germline V gene. CDR3 coding DNA: TGTGCCAGTACCACCGGGGAGACCCAGTACTTC. Protein product: CASTTGETQYF.

This chain connects TRBV4-1 to TRBJ1-6; D is undetermined. The CDR3 totals 18 residues. Germline-derived CDR1 and CDR2 are MGHRA and YSYEKL. Trimming left V 0 bases short and J 0 bases short, with 12 bases between. In DNA, the CDR3 is TGCGCCAGCAGCCAAGATTTAGGAGGGAGCTCCTATAATTCACCCCTCCACTTT. Translating it yields CASSQDLGGSSYNSPLHF.

CDR3 in DNA: TGCGCCAGCAGCCTGGGGGCGGGGAAAAACACTGAAGCTTTCTTT. It translates to CASSLGAGKNTEAFF. This chain links TRBV5-1 with TRBJ1-1; possible D gene TRBD1, 6 bases. The V and J ends lost 4 bases and 2 bases respectively, with 15 bases between them. The CDR3 loop spans 15 amino acids. Germline values: CDR1 SGHRS, CDR2 YFSETQ.

This clone was observed once. The V call is TRBV14, the J call TRBJ1-1, with no clear D. The germline CDR1 and CDR2 sequences are SGHDN and FVKESK. V shed 0 bases and J shed 7 bases, with 9 bases lying between them. The CDR3 is made up of 13 amino acids. In DNA form, the CDR3 reads TGTGCCAGCAGCCAAGAGATCCCAAGTGAAGCTTTCTTT. Protein: CASSQEIPSEAFF.

This clone was seen a handful of times. The chain uses TRBV6-6 and TRBJ1-5; D ambiguous. The length of the CDR3 is 15 residues. CDR1 is MNHNY and CDR2 is SVGAGI in the germline V gene (reference sequence). V was pared by 4 bases and J by 4 bases, with 14 bases between. The DNA of the CDR3 is TGTGCCAGCAGTTTAGGGCAGACTCTGAATCAGCCCCAGCATTTT. Translating it yields CASSLGQTLNQPQHF.

This clone was seen only once. The chain uses TRBV4-1 and TRBJ2-5; the D is unclear. The length of the CDR3 is 13 residues. Germline V gene sequence: CDR1 MGHRA, CDR2 YSYEKL. V was pared by 4 bases and J by 5 bases, with 11 bases between. The DNA for the CDR3 is TGCGCCAGCAGCCTAAACCGAAGGGAGACCCAGTACTTC. Amino acid sequence: CASSLNRRETQYF.

V and J are TRBV2 and TRBJ2-7, with D perhaps TRBD1 (5 bases). Germline loops: CDR1 SNHLY, CDR2 FYNNEI. V dropped 6 bases and J dropped 3 bases, with 9 bases sitting between them. This CDR3 region has 12 residues. Here the CDR3 DNA reads TGTGCCAGCAGACAGGACCTCTACGAGCAGTACTTC. Translation gives CASRQDLYEQYF.

The genes are TRBV5-1 and TRBJ2-1, with 9 bases lining up with TRBD2. This CDR3 is built from 15 residues. The germline V gene has CDR1 SGHRS and CDR2 YFSETQ. V lost 4 bases and J lost 0; bases outside the gene matches: 2. CDR3: CASSLSGSSYNEQFF. CDR3 sequence (DNA): TGCGCCAGCAGCCTTAGCGGGAGCTCCTACAATGAGCAGTTCTTC.

J is TRBJ2-3 and V is TRBV9; D is possibly TRBD2 (7 bases). Germline assignment: CDR1 SGDLS and CDR2 YYNGEE. This CDR3 has 14 amino acids. Trimming took off 0 bases at V and 8 bases at J, with 13 bases between the two ends. Here the CDR3 reads CASSVEWEGGTQYF. CDR3 nucleotides: TGTGCCAGCAGCGTAGAGTGGGAGGGGGGTACGCAGTATTTT.

The V gene is TRBV5-1, the J gene TRBJ2-1, with D possibly being TRBD1 or TRBD2 (6 bases each). In germline, CDR1 is SGHRS, CDR2 YFSETQ. The length of the CDR3 is 15 residues. V lost 4 bases and J 4 bases, leaving 15 bases between the germline ends. CDR3 sequence (DNA): TGCGCCAGCAGCGCGGGGACACTGATGTACAATGAGCAGTTCTTC. Residues: CASSAGTLMYNEQFF.

This chain joins TRBV6-2 or TRBV6-3 and TRBJ1-6; 8 bases line up with TRBD1. Germline V gives CDR1 MNHEY, CDR2 SVGEGT. This CDR3 has 17 residues. V lost 6 bases, J lost 7 bases, and 14 bases stayed unmatched. This CDR3 reads CASSLFTGTGGNSPLHF. CDR3 in DNA: TGTGCCAGCAGCCTATTTACCGGGACAGGTGGAAATTCACCCCTCCACTTT.

This rearrangement joins TRBV9 to TRBJ1-1; D ambiguous. The CDR3 sequence is 15 residues long. The germline V gene has CDR1 SGDLS and CDR2 YYNGEE. V was clipped by 3 bases and J by 1 base, with 13 bases between them. CDR3 nucleotide sequence: TGTGCCAGCAGCGCCGGTATGGGTGCGAACACTGAAGCTTTCTTT. Amino acids: CASSAGMGANTEAFF.

The V and J genes are TRBV29-1 and TRBJ2-1, with 10 bases that match TRBD2. V lost 6 bases and J lost 7; bases outside the gene matches: 9. The germline V gene encodes CDR1 SQVTM and CDR2 ANQGSEA. This CDR3 spans 14 amino acids. CDR3 loop: CSVEPGLATNEQFF. In nucleotides, the CDR3 is TGCAGCGTAGAACCGGGACTAGCGACTAATGAGCAGTTCTTC.

This clone was seen more than once but under ten times. The chain links TRBV4-3 to TRBJ1-1; D remains ambiguous. Germline values: CDR1 LGHNA, CDR2 YSLEER. The CDR3 length is 12 residues. V was cut by 1 base and J by 10 bases, with 10 bases left in between. CDR3 protein: CASSQGGTAAFF. DNA of the CDR3: TGCGCCAGCAGCCAAGGGGGAACGGCAGCTTTCTTT.

The chain has TRBV10-3 and TRBJ2-1; D remains unclear. The germline V gene has CDR1 ENHRY and CDR2 SYGVKD. The V end was cut by 5 bases, the J end by 1 base, with 12 bases between. CDR3 length equals 15 residues. The CDR3 is CAISTIDISYNEQFF. CDR3 in DNA: TGTGCCATCAGTACTATAGATATATCCTACAATGAGCAGTTCTTC.